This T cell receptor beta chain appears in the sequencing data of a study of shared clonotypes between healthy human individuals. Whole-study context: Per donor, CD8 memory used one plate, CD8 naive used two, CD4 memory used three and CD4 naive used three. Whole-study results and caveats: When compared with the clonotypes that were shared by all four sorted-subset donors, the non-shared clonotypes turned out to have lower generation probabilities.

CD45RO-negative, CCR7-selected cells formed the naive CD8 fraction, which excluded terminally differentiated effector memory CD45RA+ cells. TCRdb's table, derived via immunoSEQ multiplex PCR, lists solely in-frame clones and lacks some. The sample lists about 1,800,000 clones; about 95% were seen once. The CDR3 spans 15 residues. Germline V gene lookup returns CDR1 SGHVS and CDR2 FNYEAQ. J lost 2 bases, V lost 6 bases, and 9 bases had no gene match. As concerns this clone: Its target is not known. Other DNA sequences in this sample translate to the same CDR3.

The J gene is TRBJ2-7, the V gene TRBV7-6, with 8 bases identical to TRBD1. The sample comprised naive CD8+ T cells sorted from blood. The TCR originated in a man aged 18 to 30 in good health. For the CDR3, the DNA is TGTGCCAGCAGTCCCGGACAGGGCGGCACCTACGAGCAGTACTTC. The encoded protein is CASSPGQGGTYEQYF.